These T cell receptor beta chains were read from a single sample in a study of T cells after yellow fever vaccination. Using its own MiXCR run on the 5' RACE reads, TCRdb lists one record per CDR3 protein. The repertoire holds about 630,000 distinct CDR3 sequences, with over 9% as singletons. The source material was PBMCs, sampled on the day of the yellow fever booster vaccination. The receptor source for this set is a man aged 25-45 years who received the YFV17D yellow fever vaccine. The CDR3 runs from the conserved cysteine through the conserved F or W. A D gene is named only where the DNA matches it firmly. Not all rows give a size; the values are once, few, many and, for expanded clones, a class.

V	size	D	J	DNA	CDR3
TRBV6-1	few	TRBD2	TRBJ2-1	TGTGCCAGCCTCTCGTCTAGCGGTACCTCCTACAATGAGCAGTTCTTC	CASLSSSGTSYNEQFF
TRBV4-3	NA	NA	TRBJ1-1	TGCGCCAGCAGCCAAGGTCGGGTACAGAAACTGAACACTGAAGCTTTCTTT	CASSQGRVQKLNTEAFF
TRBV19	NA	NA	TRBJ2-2	TGTGCCAGTAGCCCGGGTAGGGTGACCGGGGAGCTGTTTTTT	CASSPGRVTGELFF
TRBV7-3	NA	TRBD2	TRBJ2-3	TGTGCCAGCAGCGCCGGTAGCGGGGGGATAGATACGCAGTATTTT	CASSAGSGGIDTQYF
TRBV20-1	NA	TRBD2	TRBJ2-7	TGCAGTGCTAGAGTCAGGCTAGCGGAACACTACTACGAGCAGTACTTC	CSARVRLAEHYYEQYF
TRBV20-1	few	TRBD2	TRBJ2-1	TGCAGTCAGATAGCGGGAGATCTGGGGAATGAGCAGTTCTTC	CSQIAGDLGNEQFF
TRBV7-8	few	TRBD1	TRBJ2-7	TGTGCCAGCAGCTTAGCGCAGGGGGCTTACTACGAGCAGTACTTC	CASSLAQGAYYEQYF
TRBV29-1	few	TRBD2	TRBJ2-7	TGCAGCGTAAAAGTAGCGGGAGGTGGGGAGCAGTACTTC	CSVKVAGGGEQYF
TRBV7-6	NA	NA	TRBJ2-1	TGTGCCAGCAGCCCGAGTGGAGGGATCGACAATGAGCAGTTCTTC	CASSPSGGIDNEQFF
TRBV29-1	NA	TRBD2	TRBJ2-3	TGCAGCGTCCCGGGACTAGCGGGAGGGAGCACAGATACGCAGTATTTT	CSVPGLAGGSTDTQYF
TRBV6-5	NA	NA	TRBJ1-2	TGTGCCAGCAGTTTTCTGGACTCGTCCTATGGCTACACCTTC	CASSFLDSSYGYTF
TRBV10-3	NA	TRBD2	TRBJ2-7	TGTGCCATCAGTGATCCACTAGCGGGAGGTCCCTACGAGCAGTACTTC	CAISDPLAGGPYEQYF
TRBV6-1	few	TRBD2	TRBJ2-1	TGTGCCAGCATCTCCGGGACTAGGGGCAATGAGCAGTTCTTC	CASISGTRGNEQFF
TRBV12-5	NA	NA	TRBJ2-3	TGTGCTAGTGGTTTGCCAGGTCACGATACGCAGTATTTT	CASGLPGHDTQYF
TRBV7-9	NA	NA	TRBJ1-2	TGTGCCAGCAGTTACAGCTCTACCAACCCAAACTATGGCTACACCTTC	CASSYSSTNPNYGYTF
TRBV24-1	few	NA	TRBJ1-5	TGTGCCACCAGTGATGGGGTTCAGCCCCAGCATTTT	CATSDGVQPQHF
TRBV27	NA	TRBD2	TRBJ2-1	TGTGCCAGCAGATGGATAGCGGGAGACAATGAGCAGTTCTTC	CASRWIAGDNEQFF
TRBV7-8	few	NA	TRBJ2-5	TGTGCCAGCAGCTTAGCCGCCCCACGAGGGGAGACCCAGTACTTC	CASSLAAPRGETQYF
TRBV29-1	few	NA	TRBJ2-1	TGCAGCGTAACGGAATACAATGAGCAGTTCTTC	CSVTEYNEQFF
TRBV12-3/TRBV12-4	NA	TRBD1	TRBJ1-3	TGTGCCAGCAGTTTGAGACAGGGGCACACCATATATTTT	CASSLRQGHTIYF
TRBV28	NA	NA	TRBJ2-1	TGTGCCAGCACGGGAATTGCGGAGAGCTCCTACAATGAGCAGTTCTTC	CASTGIAESSYNEQFF
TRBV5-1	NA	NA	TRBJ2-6	TGCGCCAGCGAGTGGGGCTCTGGGGCCAACGTCCTGACTTTC	CASEWGSGANVLTF
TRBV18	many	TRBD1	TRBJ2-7	TGTGCCAGCTCACGGGACAGGGACTCCTACGAGCAGTACTTC	CASSRDRDSYEQYF
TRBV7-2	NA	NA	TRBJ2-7	TGTGCCAGCAGCTTAGTCGTCTACTACGAGCAGTACTTC	CASSLVVYYEQYF
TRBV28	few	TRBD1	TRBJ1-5	TGTGCCAGCAGTTCGGACAGGGTCGAACCGCCCCAGCATTTT	CASSSDRVEPPQHF
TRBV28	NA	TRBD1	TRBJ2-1	TGTGCCAGCACCCTCATTCCGGGACAGAGGGGTAATGAGCAGTTCTTC	CASTLIPGQRGNEQFF
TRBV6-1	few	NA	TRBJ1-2	TGTGCCAGCAGTCCGTCGTGGGCCAGGCGGCTATATGGCTACACCTTC	CASSPSWARRLYGYTF
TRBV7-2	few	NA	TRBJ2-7	TGTGCCAGCAGCTTAGTGGGTCCACTGAATTACGAGCAGTACTTC	CASSLVGPLNYEQYF
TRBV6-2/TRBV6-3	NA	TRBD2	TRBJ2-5	TGTGCCAGCAGTCTAGCGGGATTGTACCAAGAGACCCAGTACTTC	CASSLAGLYQETQYF
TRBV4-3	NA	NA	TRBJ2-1	TGCGCCAGCAAACAAAGGGACAATGAGCAGTTCTTC	CASKQRDNEQFF
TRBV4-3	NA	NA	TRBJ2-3	TGCGCCAGCAGCCAAGAACCGGGAATCATGCAGTATTTT	CASSQEPGIMQYF
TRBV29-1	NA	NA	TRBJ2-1	TGCAGCCTTGGCAGGGGTTCCTACAATGAGCAGTTCTTC	CSLGRGSYNEQFF
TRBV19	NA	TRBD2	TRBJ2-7	TGTGCCAGCCCCGGGGAGGGGCTCTCCTACGAGCAGTACTTC	CASPGEGLSYEQYF
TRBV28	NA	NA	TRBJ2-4	TGTGCCAGCACCCCCGCGAGCGCGGAGGCCAAAAACATTCAGTACTTC	CASTPASAEAKNIQYF
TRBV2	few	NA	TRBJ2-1	TGTGCCAGCAGTGAACGGAGACAGGCCAACAATGAGCAGTTCTTC	CASSERRQANNEQFF
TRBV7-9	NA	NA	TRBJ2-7	TGTGCCAGCAGCTCAAGTGGTTCGGCAGCCCATTCCTACGAGCAGTACTTC	CASSSSGSAAHSYEQYF
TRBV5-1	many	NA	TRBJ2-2	TGCGCCAGCAGCTTGGTACTCCTCCCCGGGGAGCTGTTTTTT	CASSLVLLPGELFF
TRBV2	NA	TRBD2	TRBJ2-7	TGTGCCACTTCGCCGGGACTACAGACATCTGAATCCTACGAGCAGTACTTC	CATSPGLQTSESYEQYF
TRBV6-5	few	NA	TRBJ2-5	TGTGCCAGCAGTTACTCCGCGGGGACACAAGAGACCCAGTACTTC	CASSYSAGTQETQYF
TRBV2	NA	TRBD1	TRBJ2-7	TGTGCCAGCAGTGGCCCGACAGGGGGCGCAAGGGAGCAGTACTTC	CASSGPTGGAREQYF
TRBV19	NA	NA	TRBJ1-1	TGTGCCAGTAGCTTACGGTCCCGGGACACTGAAGCTTTCTTT	CASSLRSRDTEAFF
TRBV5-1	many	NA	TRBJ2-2	TGCGCCAGCAGCCAGGGAGCCGGGGAGCTGTTTTTT	CASSQGAGELFF
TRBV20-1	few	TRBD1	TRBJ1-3	TGCAGTGTTACCGGACAGGGGTCGGCAGGAAACACCATATATTTT	CSVTGQGSAGNTIYF
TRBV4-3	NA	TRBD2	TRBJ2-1	TGCGCCAGCAGCCAAGAGGTTGCGGGGGAGATTCCGTTCTTC	CASSQEVAGEIPFF
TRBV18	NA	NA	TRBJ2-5	TGTGCCAGCTCACCGGGAGTTTCAGTTGATTCGTACCAAGAGACCCAGTACTTC	CASSPGVSVDSYQETQYF
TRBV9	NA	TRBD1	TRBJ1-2	TGTGCCAGCAGCGTAGAAGGGGCCAACTCCCACAGGGGGCTGGACTATGGCTACACCTTC	CASSVEGANSHRGLDYGYTF
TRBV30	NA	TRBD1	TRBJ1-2	TGTGCCTGTCTAGGGACAGGGAGTAACTATGGCTACACCTTC	CACLGTGSNYGYTF